This T cell receptor beta chain was found in a study of T cell repertoires in cytomegalovirus infection. Findings and limits, study-wide: Identification of carriers of CMV plus the relevant HLA was performed using cumulative public TCR beta family frequency. HLA-C-restricted CMV clonotypes gave the most frequent clonotype in two of eight donors.

To note about this clonotype: Its antigen is still unknown.

TCRdb independently ran MiXCR on the reads; one entry per CDR3 protein. This sample has some 310,000 distinct CDR3 sequences; approximately 25% occur once, and the top ten carry about an eighth. This receptor was obtained from a human donor in good health (CMV status not recorded). Some clones in this sample may be carry-over from other donors' samples. The sample consisted of cultured PBMCs, taken from culture after CMV antigen stimulation.

As DNA, the CDR3 is TGTGCCAGCAATTTCCGGGACAGGGGCCAGTACTTC. Its translation is CASNFRDRGQYF. The chain is built from TRBV28 and TRBJ2-5, with 10 bases lining up with TRBD1. Germline CDR1 MDHEN, CDR2 SYDVKM. The CDR3 has 12 residues. The ends lost 7 bases at V and 10 bases at J; junction bases unmatched: 6.